A single sample is the source of the 11 T cell receptor beta chains below, sequenced in a study of shared clonotypes between healthy human individuals (dated by TCRdb to the early 2020s). To prepare the library, the immunoSEQ multiplex PCR assay was applied. The table comes from immuneACCESS by way of TCRdb, which keeps in-frame sequences with V and J called. Part of the clones is missing from these tables; in studies checked, under half for an unresolved V gene and the rest for unknown reasons. Here the sample has about 1 million clones; about 77% occur a single time. About 1.5% of the sample lies in the top ten. The sample consisted of memory CD4+ T cells sorted from blood. The sample's cell subset or site label is to be understood as: CD45RA-negative fraction. These receptors were obtained from a man aged 18 to 35 in good health.

This clone was detected only once. The chain is built from TRBV18 and TRBJ1-2, with TRBD1 identical over 8 bases. There are 14 residues in the CDR3. Germline lookup yields CDR1 KGHSH and CDR2 LQKENI. The V gene end was trimmed by 8 bases and the J gene end by 3 bases; junction bases not matched to a gene: 8. The CDR3 here is CASAQNRGDYGYTF. The CDR3, as DNA: TGTGCCAGCGCCCAGAACAGGGGGGACTATGGCTACACCTTC.

The gene calls are TRBV27 and TRBJ2-7; the D call may be TRBD1 or TRBD2 (5 bases each). V lost 5 bases to trimming and J lost 2 bases, with 10 bases between them. The CDR3 sequence is 13 residues long. The germline V gene has CDR1 MNHEY and CDR2 SMNVEV (reference sequence). CDR3 sequence reads: CASSRGGPYEQYF. CDR3 DNA sequence: TGTGCCAGCAGTCGGGGCGGACCCTACGAGCAGTACTTC.

V gene TRBV28 combines with J gene TRBJ2-7; D possibly corresponds to TRBD1 (6 bases). V was shortened by 4 bases and J by 4 bases, with 8 bases between the two germline ends. The germline gives CDR1 MDHEN, CDR2 SYDVKM. CDR3 size: 12 residues. This CDR3 is CASSSTGYEQYF. The CDR3 nucleotides are TGTGCCAGCAGTTCAACAGGGTACGAGCAGTACTTC.

The chain is built from TRBV11-2 and TRBJ2-3; 7 positions match TRBD2. V lost 1 base, J lost 4 bases, and 5 bases stayed unmatched. Germline-derived CDR1 and CDR2 are SGHAT and FQNNGV. The length of the CDR3 is 15 residues. CDR3 in amino acids: CASSLAGGGSDTQYF. CDR3 nucleotide sequence: TGTGCCAGCAGCTTAGCGGGGGGAGGGTCAGATACGCAGTATTTT.

The chain has TRBV28 and TRBJ1-1; no reliable D call. This CDR3 region has 15 residues. Per germline, CDR1 MDHEN and CDR2 SYDVKM. Deletions cut 6 bases from V and 3 bases from J, with 17 bases between. CDR3 amino acids: CASSYTSGRYTEAFF. CDR3 nucleotide sequence: TGTGCCAGCAGCTACACCTCCGGACGGTACACTGAAGCTTTCTTT.

This chain connects TRBV9 to TRBJ1-4; no clear D. V was cut by 6 bases and J by 2 bases, with 26 bases left in between. The CDR3 is 19 amino acids. The germline V gene has CDR1 SGDLS and CDR2 YYNGEE. The DNA for the CDR3 is TGTGCCAGCATTTCCTATATCGGGTCCCGACGGGCGACTAATGAAAAACTGTTTTTT. Translating it yields CASISYIGSRRATNEKLFF.

The chain links TRBV2 to TRBJ2-1; 10 nucleotides line up with TRBD2. The CDR3 consists of 15 residues. Germline V lookup: CDR1 SNHLY, CDR2 FYNNEI. V was pared by 9 bases and J by 8 bases, with 13 bases of the junction left unmatched. The CDR3 is CASRRLAGVKDEQFF. CDR3 nucleotide sequence: TGTGCCAGTCGGAGGCTAGCGGGAGTAAAGGATGAGCAGTTCTTC. The complete variable domain, with remaining parts taken from reference TRBV2 and TRBJ2-1, reads EPEVTQTPSHQVTQMGQEVILRCVPISNHLYFYWYRQILGQKVEFLVSFYNNEISEKSEIFDDQFSVERPDGSNFTLKIRSTKLEDSAMYFCASRRLAGVKDEQFFGPGTRLTVL.

This clone was seen once. The CDR3 loop is CASSLRLAGSSYEQYF. The CDR3 nucleotides read TGTGCCAGCAGCTTGCGACTAGCGGGGAGCTCCTACGAGCAGTACTTC. This chain uses TRBV5-4 with TRBJ2-7; 11 positions match TRBD2. The V gene end was trimmed by 1 base and the J gene end by 0 bases; junction bases not matched to a gene: 3. This CDR3 contains 16 residues. CDR1 is SGHNT and CDR2 is YYREEE in the germline V gene (reference sequence).

CDR3 in amino acids: CASSRTSGDTGELFF. CDR3 DNA: TGTGCCAGCAGCCGAACTAGCGGAGACACCGGGGAGCTGTTTTTT. V usage is TRBV7-2 and J usage is TRBJ2-2; TRBD2 matches at 8 bases. The CDR3 length is 15 residues. Germline V gene data show CDR1 as SGHTA and CDR2 as FQGNSA. The J segment lost 3 bases and the V segment lost 5 bases, leaving 5 bases of the junction unmatched.

The V call is TRBV5-1, the J call TRBJ2-1; D is perhaps TRBD2 (6 bases). With 1 base removed from V and 9 bases from J, the gap between germline ends came to 14 bases. CDR3 size: 14 residues. In germline, CDR1 is SGHRS, CDR2 YFSETQ. The CDR3 DNA follows: TGCGCCAGCAGCTTGTGGGCGCGGGGTGGTGAGCAGTTCTTC. Its translation is CASSLWARGGEQFF. Variable domain in full (rest from reference TRBV5-1 and TRBJ2-1): KAGVTQTPRYLIKTRGQQVTLSCSPISGHRSVSWYQQTPGQGLQFLFEYFSETQRNKGNFPGRFSGRQFSNSRSEMNVSTLELGDSALYLCASSLWARGGEQFFGPGTRLTVL.

The gene calls are TRBV30 and TRBJ2-2; tentatively, D is TRBD1 (5 bases). Germline loops: CDR1 GTSNPN, CDR2 SVGIG (reference sequence). The CDR3 runs to 16 residues. The V and J ends lost 3 bases and 2 bases respectively, with 16 bases between them. The CDR3 sequence is CAWRKSGRVNTGELFF. CDR3 in DNA: TGTGCCTGGAGGAAGTCAGGCAGGGTAAACACCGGGGAGCTGTTTTTT.